The clone carrying this T cell receptor (beta chain) was counted between two and nine times. Its antigen is as yet unknown. This sample is drawn from a study of beta chain features in type 1 diabetes. Study context: The study examined 107,917,701 sorted cells across all samples. Whole-study results and caveats: It was possible that PCR favored shorter templates, equally so in patients and controls.

V was pared by 0 bases and J by 9 bases, with 5 bases between. Germline CDR1 reads SGHRS; CDR2 reads YFSETQ. CDR3 length: 11 amino acids. TCRB transcripts that were expressed got sequenced, as all of the isolated RNA had been reverse transcribed. This table comes from immunoSEQ multiplex PCR, and its TCRdb copy is limited to in-frame clones, with some not included. The data hold approximately 400,000 clones, with roughly 16% observed a single time. The receptor comes from a woman under 30 in good health. J is TRBJ2-3 and V is TRBV5-1, with D possibly being TRBD1 (5 bases). The sample taken for sequencing was naive CD4+ T cells from blood. The CDR3 loop reads CASSLDRTQYF. DNA for the CDR3: TGCGCCAGCAGCTTGGACAGGACGCAGTATTTT.